This T cell receptor (beta chain) is from a study of molecular identifiers for immune sequencing clone quantification. This clonotype is labeled as medium-sized (0.01 to 0.1%). MiXCR was run by TCRdb on the PCR reads, yielding one entry per CDR3 protein. This sample has 9,800 or so distinct CDR3 sequences, with roughly a fifth found just once. The CDR3 contains 12 residues. The V end was cut by 4 bases, the J end by 9 bases, with 14 bases between. CDR1 is GTSNPN and CDR2 is SVGIG in the germline V gene (reference sequence). The TCR sequence derives from a human donor in good health. Some libraries in this study had Jurkat cell RNA spiked in. The sample comprised naive CD8+ T cells from blood, with Jurkat cell RNA spiked in. As for subset: FACS-sorted CD8+CD4-CCR7+CD45RA+ naive T cells. The gene calls are TRBV30 and TRBJ2-3; no definite D call. CDR3 residues: CAWNPVSGTQYF. CDR3 nucleotide sequence: TGTGCCTGGAATCCCGTTAGTGGCACGCAGTATTTT.